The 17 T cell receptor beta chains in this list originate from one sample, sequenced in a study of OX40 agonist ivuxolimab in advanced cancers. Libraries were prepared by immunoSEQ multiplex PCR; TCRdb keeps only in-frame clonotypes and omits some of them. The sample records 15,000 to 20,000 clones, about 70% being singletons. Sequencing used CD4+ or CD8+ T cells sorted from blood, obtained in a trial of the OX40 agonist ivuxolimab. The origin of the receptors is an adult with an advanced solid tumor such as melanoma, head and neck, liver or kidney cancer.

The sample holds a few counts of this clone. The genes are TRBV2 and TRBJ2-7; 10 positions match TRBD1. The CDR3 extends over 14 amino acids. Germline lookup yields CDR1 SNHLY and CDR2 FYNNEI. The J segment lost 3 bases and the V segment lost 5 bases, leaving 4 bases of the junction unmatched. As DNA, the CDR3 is TGTGCCAGCAGTTTGGACAGGGGGTACTACGAGCAGTACTTC. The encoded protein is CASSLDRGYYEQYF.

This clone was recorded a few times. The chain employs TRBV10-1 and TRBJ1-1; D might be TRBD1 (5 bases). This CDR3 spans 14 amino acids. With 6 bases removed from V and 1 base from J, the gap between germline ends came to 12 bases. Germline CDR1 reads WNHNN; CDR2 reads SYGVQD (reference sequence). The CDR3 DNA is TGCGCCAGCAGCAACTCGAGGGGGAACACTGAAGCTTTCTTT. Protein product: CASSNSRGNTEAFF.

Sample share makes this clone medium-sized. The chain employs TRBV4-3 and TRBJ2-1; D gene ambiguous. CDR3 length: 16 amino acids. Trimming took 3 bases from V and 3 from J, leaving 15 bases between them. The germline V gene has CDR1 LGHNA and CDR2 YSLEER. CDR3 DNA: TGCGCCAGCAGCCACTTGTTGGGCGATGTCTACAATGAGCAGTTCTTC. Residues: CASSHLLGDVYNEQFF.

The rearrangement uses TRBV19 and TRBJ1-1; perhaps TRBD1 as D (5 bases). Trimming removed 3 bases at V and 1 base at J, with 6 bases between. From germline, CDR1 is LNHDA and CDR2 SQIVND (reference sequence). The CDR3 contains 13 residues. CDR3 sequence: CASSIGANTEAFF. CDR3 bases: TGTGCCAGTAGTATTGGGGCGAACACTGAAGCTTTCTTT.

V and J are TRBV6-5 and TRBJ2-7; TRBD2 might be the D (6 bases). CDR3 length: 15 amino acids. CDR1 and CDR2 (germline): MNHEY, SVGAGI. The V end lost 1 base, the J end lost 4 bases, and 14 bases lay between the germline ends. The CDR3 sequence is CASSYFRVAGYEQYF. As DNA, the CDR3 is TGTGCCAGCAGTTACTTCAGGGTCGCGGGGTACGAGCAGTACTTC.

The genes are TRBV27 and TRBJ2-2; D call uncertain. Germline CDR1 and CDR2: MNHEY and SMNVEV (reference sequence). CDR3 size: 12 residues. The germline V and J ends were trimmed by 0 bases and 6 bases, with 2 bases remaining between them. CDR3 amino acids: CASSLSAGELFF. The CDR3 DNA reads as TGTGCCAGCAGTTTATCCGCCGGGGAGCTGTTTTTT.

The CDR3 DNA follows: TGTGCCAGCACTCCGACAGGGACTAGCTCTGGGGCCAACGTCCTGACTTTC. Translated: CASTPTGTSSGANVLTF. V gene TRBV28 combines with J gene TRBJ2-6, with D possibly being TRBD2 (8 bases). The ends were cut back, 7 bases at V and 0 bases at J, with 16 bases in the middle. Germline CDR1 MDHEN, CDR2 SYDVKM. The CDR3 totals 17 residues.

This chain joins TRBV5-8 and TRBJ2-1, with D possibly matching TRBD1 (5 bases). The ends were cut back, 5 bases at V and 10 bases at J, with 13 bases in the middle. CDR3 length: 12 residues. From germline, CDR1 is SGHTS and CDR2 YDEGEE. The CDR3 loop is CASRPDSLEQFF. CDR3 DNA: TGTGCCAGCAGACCTGACAGCCTAGAGCAGTTCTTC.

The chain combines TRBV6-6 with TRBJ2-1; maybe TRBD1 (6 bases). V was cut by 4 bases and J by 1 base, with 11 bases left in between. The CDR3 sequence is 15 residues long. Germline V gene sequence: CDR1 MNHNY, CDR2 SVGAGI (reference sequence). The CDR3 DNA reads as TGTGCCAGCAGTTCCTTACAGGGTTCCTACAATGAGCAGTTCTTC. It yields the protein CASSSLQGSYNEQFF.

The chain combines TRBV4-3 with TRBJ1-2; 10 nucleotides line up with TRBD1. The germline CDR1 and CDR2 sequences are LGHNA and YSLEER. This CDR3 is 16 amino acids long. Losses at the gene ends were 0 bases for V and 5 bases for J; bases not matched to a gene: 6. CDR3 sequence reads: CASSQEGTGVGYGYTF. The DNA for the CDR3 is TGCGCCAGCAGCCAAGAAGGGACAGGGGTGGGGTATGGCTACACCTTC.

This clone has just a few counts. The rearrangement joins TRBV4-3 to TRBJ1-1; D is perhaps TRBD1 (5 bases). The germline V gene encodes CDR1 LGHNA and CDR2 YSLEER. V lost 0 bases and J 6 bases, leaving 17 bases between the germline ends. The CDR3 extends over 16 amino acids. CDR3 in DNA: TGCGCCAGCAGCCAAGATATGGAACAGGCTCTCGCTGAAGCTTTCTTT. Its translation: CASSQDMEQALAEAFF.

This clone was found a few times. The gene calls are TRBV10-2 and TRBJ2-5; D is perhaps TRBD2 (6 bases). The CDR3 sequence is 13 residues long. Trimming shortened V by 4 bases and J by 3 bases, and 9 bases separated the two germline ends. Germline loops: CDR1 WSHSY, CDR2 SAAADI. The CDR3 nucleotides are TGCGCCAGCAGTGGCCCTAGCGAAGAGACCCAGTACTTC. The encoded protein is CASSGPSEETQYF.

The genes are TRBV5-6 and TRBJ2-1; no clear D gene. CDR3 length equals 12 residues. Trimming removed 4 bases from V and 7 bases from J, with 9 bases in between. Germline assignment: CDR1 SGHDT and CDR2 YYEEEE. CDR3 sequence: CASSAGDNEQFF. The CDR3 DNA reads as TGTGCCAGCAGCGCAGGTGATAATGAGCAGTTCTTC.

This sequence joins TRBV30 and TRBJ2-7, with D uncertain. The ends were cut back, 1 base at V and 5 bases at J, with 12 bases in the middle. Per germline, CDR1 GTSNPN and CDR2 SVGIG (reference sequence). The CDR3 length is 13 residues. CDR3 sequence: CAWSEWASHEQYF. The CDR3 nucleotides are TGTGCCTGGAGTGAATGGGCTAGTCACGAGCAGTACTTC.

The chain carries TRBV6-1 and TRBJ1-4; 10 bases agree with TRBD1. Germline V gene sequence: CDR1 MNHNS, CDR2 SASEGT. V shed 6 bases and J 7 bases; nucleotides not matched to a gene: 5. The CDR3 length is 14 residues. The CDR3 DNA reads TGTGCCAGCAGGGACAGGGGGAGCGGTGAAAAACTGTTTTTT. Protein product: CASRDRGSGEKLFF.

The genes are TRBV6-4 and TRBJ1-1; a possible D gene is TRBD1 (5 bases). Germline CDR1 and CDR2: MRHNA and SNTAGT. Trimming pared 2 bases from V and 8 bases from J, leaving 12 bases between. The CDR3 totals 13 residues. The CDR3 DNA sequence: TGTGCCAGCAGTGACACTACAGGAGCCGAAGCTTTCTTT. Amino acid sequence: CASSDTTGAEAFF.

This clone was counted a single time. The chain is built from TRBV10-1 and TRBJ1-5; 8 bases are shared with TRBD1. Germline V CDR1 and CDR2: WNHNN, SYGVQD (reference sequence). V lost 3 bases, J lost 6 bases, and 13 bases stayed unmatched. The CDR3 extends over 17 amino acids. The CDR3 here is CASSDPNRTGHGQPQHF. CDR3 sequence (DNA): TGCGCCAGCAGTGACCCAAACCGGACAGGGCACGGTCAGCCCCAGCATTTT.